These 18 T cell receptor beta chains were all obtained from the same sample, sequenced in a study of blood T cell repertoires in COVID-19. Generated by immunoSEQ multiplex PCR, the TCRdb table keeps only in-frame clones and is missing some. Seen here are about 350,000 clones, roughly 86% observed once, and the top ten hold under 5.5%. The sample taken for sequencing was PBMCs or T cells enriched from blood (not recorded which). The receptors shown here come from a woman in her twenties or thirties who had recovered from COVID-19.

The gene calls are TRBV10-3 and TRBJ2-6, with D uncertain. Between the trimmed V and J ends, which lost 4 bases and 0 bases, there was a span of 16 bases. Germline CDR1 is ENHRY and CDR2 is SYGVKD. The CDR3 runs 18 residues. The CDR3 DNA is TGTGCCATCAGTGCCTTACAGCTAAGTAACTCTGGGGCCAACGTCCTGACTTTC. Translating it yields CAISALQLSNSGANVLTF.

The genes are TRBV10-3 and TRBJ1-1, with D hard to call. V dropped 5 bases and J dropped 3 bases, with 7 bases sitting between them. The CDR3 spans 12 residues. CDR1 ENHRY and CDR2 SYGVKD come from the germline V gene. In DNA, the CDR3 is TGTGCCATCAGTACGGAGTACACTGAAGCTTTCTTT. Protein: CAISTEYTEAFF.

The chain combines TRBV3-1 (or the pseudogene TRBV3-2) with TRBJ1-2; no firm D call. The V gene lost 0 bases and the J gene lost 4 bases, with 9 bases spanning the gap. Germline-derived CDR1 and CDR2 are LGHDT and YNNKEL (reference sequence). The CDR3 is 14 residues long. In DNA, the CDR3 is TGTGCCAGCAGCCAAGACAGATGGGCCTATGGCTACACCTTC. Protein product: CASSQDRWAYGYTF.

This clone has just one count. The chain recombines TRBV7-2 with TRBJ1-2; 9 nucleotides match TRBD1. J gave up 9 bases and V 5 bases, and 13 bases lay outside the gene matches. Germline V lookup: CDR1 SGHTA, CDR2 FQGNSA. The CDR3 spans 15 residues. Written as DNA, the CDR3 is TGTGCCAGCAGCCTAACCCCGGGACAGGGACTTAGCTACACCTTC. Protein: CASSLTPGQGLSYTF. Together with reference TRBV7-2 and TRBJ1-2, the CDR3 gives the full variable domain: GAGVSQSPSNKVTEKGKDVELRCDPISGHTALYWYRQSLGQGLEFLIYFQGNSAPDKSGLPSDRFSAERTGGSVSTLTIQRTQQEDSAVYLCASSLTPGQGLSYTFGSGTRLTVV.

V and J are TRBV3-1 (or the pseudogene TRBV3-2) and TRBJ1-6; D uncertain. V was clipped by 5 bases and J by 13 bases, with 12 bases between them. CDR1 is LGHDT and CDR2 is YNNKEL in the germline V gene (reference sequence). The CDR3 loop spans 12 amino acids. The CDR3 sequence: CASSSRGNPLHF. CDR3 nucleotides: TGTGCCAGCAGCTCAAGAGGGAATCCCCTCCACTTT.

The rearrangement links TRBV5-6 to TRBJ1-6; 8 nucleotides align to TRBD1. Germline values: CDR1 SGHDT, CDR2 YYEEEE. With 5 bases clipped from V and 4 bases from J, the junction kept 5 bases outside the gene matches. This CDR3 region has 15 residues. CDR3 protein: CASRTRTGYNSPLHF. As DNA, the CDR3 is TGTGCCAGCAGGACCCGGACAGGGTATAATTCACCCCTCCACTTT.

This clone was detected only once. V and J are TRBV6-2 or TRBV6-3 and TRBJ1-5; weak D call: TRBD1 (6 bases). Between the trimmed V and J ends, which lost 2 bases and 1 base, there was a span of 12 bases. The CDR3 has 16 amino acids. In germline, CDR1 is MNHEY, CDR2 SVGEGT. The CDR3 spells CASSYDAGASNQPQHF. Here the CDR3 DNA reads TGTGCCAGCAGTTACGACGCGGGGGCAAGCAATCAGCCCCAGCATTTT.

V and J are TRBV18 and TRBJ1-3; TRBD1 matches 9 bases. V gave up 3 bases and J gave up 4 bases; unmatched junction bases: 4. There are 15 residues in the CDR3. The germline V gene has CDR1 KGHSH and CDR2 LQKENI. Written as DNA, the CDR3 is TGTGCCAGCTCACCGACAGGGGGAAGGGGAAACACCATATATTTT. Protein product: CASSPTGGRGNTIYF.

The V gene is TRBV6-6, the J gene TRBJ1-4, with 7 bases lining up with TRBD1. The J segment lost 6 bases and the V segment lost 10 bases, leaving 11 bases of the junction unmatched. The CDR3 is 14 amino acids. Germline-derived CDR1 and CDR2 are MNHNY and SVGAGI (reference sequence). The chain's CDR3 is CATRQTGPHEKLFF. The CDR3 nucleotides read TGTGCCACTAGGCAGACAGGGCCACATGAAAAACTGTTTTTT.

The chain is built from TRBV11-2 and TRBJ1-3, with D hard to call. V was trimmed by 5 bases and J by 1 base, leaving 24 bases between them. CDR3 size: 19 residues. In germline, CDR1 is SGHAT, CDR2 FQNNGV. CDR3 sequence: CASSRTGEEIRRSGNTIYF. CDR3 nucleotides: TGTGCCAGCAGCCGGACCGGGGAGGAGATCCGGAGGTCTGGAAACACCATATATTTT.

The chain employs TRBV5-1 and TRBJ2-1, with a possible D match to TRBD2 (5 bases). The germline V gene has CDR1 SGHRS and CDR2 YFSETQ. V was shortened by 0 bases and J by 7 bases, with 11 bases between the two germline ends. CDR3 size: 14 residues. In DNA, the CDR3 is TGCGCCAGCAGCTTGGTAGGAGGTTGGAATGAGCAGTTCTTC. It yields the protein CASSLVGGWNEQFF.

The V call is TRBV19, the J call TRBJ2-5, with D possibly matching TRBD1 (6 bases). The V end was cut by 1 base, the J end by 5 bases, with 11 bases between. In germline, CDR1 is LNHDA, CDR2 SQIVND (reference sequence). The CDR3 totals 14 residues. The CDR3 DNA follows: TGTGCCAGTAGTATAGGCCAGGGGCTGGAGACCCAGTACTTC. It encodes CASSIGQGLETQYF.

The chain is built from TRBV6-4 and TRBJ2-1, with 12 nucleotides matching TRBD2. The ends lost 4 bases at V and 3 bases at J; junction bases unmatched: 4. The CDR3 extends over 16 amino acids. CDR1 is MRHNA, CDR2 SNTAGT, per germline. This chain's CDR3 is CASSGQTSGGYNEQFF. DNA of the CDR3: TGTGCCAGCAGTGGCCAGACTAGCGGGGGCTACAATGAGCAGTTCTTC.

The chain has TRBV4-1 and TRBJ2-3, with 8 bases matching TRBD2. With V trimmed by 4 bases and J by 0 bases, 6 bases remained unmatched. From germline, CDR1 is MGHRA and CDR2 YSYEKL. This CDR3 comprises 16 residues. The CDR3 loop reads CASSPGRGGSTDTQYF. The CDR3 coding sequence is TGCGCCAGCAGCCCAGGCCGGGGGGGAAGCACAGATACGCAGTATTTT.

With respect to this clone: At one end the junction does not follow the germline gene, possibly because of a read error. The J gene is TRBJ2-5, the V gene TRBV29-1; D is unclear. The germline gives CDR1 SQVTM, CDR2 ANQGSEA. This CDR3 spans 8 amino acids. Here the CDR3 reads CSVGAVDF. Written as DNA, the CDR3 is TGCAGCGTTGGAGCCGTCGACTTC.

This clone was counted a few times. V is TRBV20-1 and J is TRBJ2-5, with D maybe TRBD1 (6 bases). From germline, CDR1 is DFQATT and CDR2 SNEGSKA (reference sequence). The CDR3 extends over 14 amino acids. The ends were cut back, 3 bases at V and 2 bases at J, with 13 bases in the middle. The CDR3 sequence is CSASIGQRQETQYF. CDR3 DNA sequence: TGCAGTGCTAGTATCGGACAGAGACAAGAGACCCAGTACTTC.

The CDR3 is CASSSSRRGTEGQPQHF. The CDR3 DNA follows: TGTGCCAGCAGCTCGAGTCGAAGAGGTACGGAAGGTCAGCCCCAGCATTTT. The genes are TRBV28 and TRBJ1-5; D ambiguous. The V gene's germline CDR1 is MDHEN and CDR2 SYDVKM. Trimming removed 6 bases from V and 6 bases from J, with 24 bases in between. The CDR3 covers 17 residues.

The rearrangement links TRBV18 to TRBJ2-5; TRBD1 aligns across 8 bases. V trimming: 6 bases; J trimming: 4 bases; junction bases outside the gene matches: 4. The CDR3 covers 13 residues. Germline V CDR1 and CDR2: KGHSH, LQKENI. CDR3 nucleotide sequence: TGTGCCAGCTCCGGACAGGGAGGAGAGACCCAGTACTTC. This sequence encodes CASSGQGGETQYF.